This T cell receptor (beta chain) emerged from a study of Graves' ophthalmopathy and Graves' hyperthyroidism. Amplification from RNA transcripts yielded the TCR beta CDR3 regions. The authors performed first-round RT-PCR with HTBI primers and then a second-round multiplex PCR. TCRdb re-called the multiplex PCR reads through MiXCR, storing one row per CDR3 protein. The sample records around 1,200,000 distinct CDR3 sequences, about 35% being singletons. The CDR3 loop spans 14 amino acids. CDR1 is SGHTA and CDR2 is FQGNSA in the germline V gene. The V and J ends lost 5 bases and 4 bases respectively, with 14 bases between them. Hyperthyroidism was new, under 2 months, in patients aged 18 to 65. Findings of the study overall: Detected in blood as well were most expanded thyroid clonotypes with frequency above 0.001.

As to this clonotype: Its antigen is not identified.

The chain links TRBV7-2 to TRBJ2-5; tentatively, D is TRBD1 (6 bases). The sample taken for sequencing was peripheral blood or thyroid tissue (not recorded which). This sequence originates from an adult man with Graves' hyperthyroidism. CDR3 DNA: TGTGCCAGCAGCCGAACACAGGGAAGAGAGACCCAGTACTTC. It specifies CASSRTQGRETQYF.